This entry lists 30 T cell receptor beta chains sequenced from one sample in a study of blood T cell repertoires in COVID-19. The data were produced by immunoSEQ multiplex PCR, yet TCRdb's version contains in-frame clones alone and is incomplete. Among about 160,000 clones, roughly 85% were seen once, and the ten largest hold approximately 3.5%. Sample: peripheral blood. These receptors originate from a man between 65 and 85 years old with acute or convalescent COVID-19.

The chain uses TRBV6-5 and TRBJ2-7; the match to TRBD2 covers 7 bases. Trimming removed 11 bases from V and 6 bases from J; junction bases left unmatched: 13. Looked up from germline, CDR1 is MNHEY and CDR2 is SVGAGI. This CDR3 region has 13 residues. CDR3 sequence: CASFRDYPGEQYF. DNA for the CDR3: TGTGCCTCCTTCAGGGACTACCCGGGCGAGCAGTACTTC.

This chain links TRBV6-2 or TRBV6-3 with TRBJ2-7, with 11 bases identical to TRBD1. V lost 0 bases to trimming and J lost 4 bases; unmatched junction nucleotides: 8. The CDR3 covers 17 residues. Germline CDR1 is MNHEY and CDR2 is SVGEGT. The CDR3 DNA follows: TGTGCCAGCAGTTACTCGAATCTGGACAGGGGGCCGTACGAGCAGTACTTC. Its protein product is CASSYSNLDRGPYEQYF.

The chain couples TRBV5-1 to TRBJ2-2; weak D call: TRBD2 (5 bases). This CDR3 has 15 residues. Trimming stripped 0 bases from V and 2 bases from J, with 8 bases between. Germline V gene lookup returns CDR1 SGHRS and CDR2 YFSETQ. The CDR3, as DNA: TGCGCCAGCAGCTTGGACCGGGAAAACACCGGGGAGCTGTTTTTT. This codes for CASSLDRENTGELFF.

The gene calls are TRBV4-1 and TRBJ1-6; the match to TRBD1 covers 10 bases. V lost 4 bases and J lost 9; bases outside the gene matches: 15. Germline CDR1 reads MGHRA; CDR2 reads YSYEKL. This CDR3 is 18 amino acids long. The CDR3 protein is CASSLVGTGEAGTSPLHF. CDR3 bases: TGCGCCAGCAGCCTCGTCGGGACAGGGGAAGCGGGAACTTCACCCCTCCACTTT.

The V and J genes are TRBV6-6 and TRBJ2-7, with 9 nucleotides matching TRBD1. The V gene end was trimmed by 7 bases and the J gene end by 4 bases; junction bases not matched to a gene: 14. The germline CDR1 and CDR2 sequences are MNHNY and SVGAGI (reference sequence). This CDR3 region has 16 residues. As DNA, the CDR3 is TGTGCCAGCACCAAACCCTCCGACAGGGGGGCTTACGAGCAGTACTTC. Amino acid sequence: CASTKPSDRGAYEQYF.

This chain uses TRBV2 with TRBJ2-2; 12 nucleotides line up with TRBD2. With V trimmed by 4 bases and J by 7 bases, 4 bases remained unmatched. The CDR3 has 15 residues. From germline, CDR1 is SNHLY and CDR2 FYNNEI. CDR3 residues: CASSGLAGAGGELFF. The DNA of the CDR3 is TGTGCCAGCAGTGGACTAGCGGGAGCCGGCGGGGAGCTGTTTTTT.

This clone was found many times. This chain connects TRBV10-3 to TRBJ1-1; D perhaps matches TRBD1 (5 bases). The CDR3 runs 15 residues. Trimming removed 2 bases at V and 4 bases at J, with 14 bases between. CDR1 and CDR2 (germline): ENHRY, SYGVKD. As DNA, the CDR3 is TGTGCCATCAGTGAGAGGGAGGGGAAGGGCACTGAAGCTTTCTTT. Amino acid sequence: CAISEREGKGTEAFF.

This CDR3 reads CASSQRKPPRGTYEQYF. The CDR3 nucleotides read TGTGCCAGCAGCCAACGAAAACCACCAAGGGGCACCTACGAGCAGTACTTC. The chain recombines TRBV14 with TRBJ2-7, with D tentatively TRBD1 (5 bases). CDR1 is SGHDN, CDR2 FVKESK, per germline. Trimming pared 2 bases from V and 2 bases from J, leaving 19 bases between. This CDR3 spans 17 amino acids.

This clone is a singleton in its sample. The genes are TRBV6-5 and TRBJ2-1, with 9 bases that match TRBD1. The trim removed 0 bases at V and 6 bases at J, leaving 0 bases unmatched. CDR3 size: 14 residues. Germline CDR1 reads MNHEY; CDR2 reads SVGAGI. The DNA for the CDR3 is TGTGCCAGCAGTTACTCGGGACAGGGCAATGAGCAGTTCTTC. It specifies CASSYSGQGNEQFF.

The CDR3 nucleotides read TGTGCCAGCAGTAGGCGGGTAGAGGGGGAGCTGTTTTTT. Protein sequence: CASSRRVEGELFF. V gene TRBV11-3 combines with J gene TRBJ2-2; perhaps TRBD2 as D (5 bases). Between the trimmed V and J ends, which lost 6 bases and 8 bases, there was a span of 13 bases. The CDR3 extends over 13 amino acids. The germline CDR1 and CDR2 sequences are SGHNT and YENEEA.

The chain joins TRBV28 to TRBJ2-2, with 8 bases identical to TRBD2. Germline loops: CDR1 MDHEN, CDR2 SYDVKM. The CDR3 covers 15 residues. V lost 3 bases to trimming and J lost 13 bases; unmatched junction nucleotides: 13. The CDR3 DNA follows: TGTGCCAGCAGTTTTGGGGCAAGAGCGGGAGAAGGGCTGTTTTTT. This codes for CASSFGARAGEGLFF.

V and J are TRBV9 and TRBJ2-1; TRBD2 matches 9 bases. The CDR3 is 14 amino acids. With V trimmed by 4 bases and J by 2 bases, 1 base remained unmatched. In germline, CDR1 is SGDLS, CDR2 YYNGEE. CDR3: CASSRLAAYNEQFF. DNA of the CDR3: TGTGCCAGCAGCCGACTAGCGGCCTACAATGAGCAGTTCTTC.

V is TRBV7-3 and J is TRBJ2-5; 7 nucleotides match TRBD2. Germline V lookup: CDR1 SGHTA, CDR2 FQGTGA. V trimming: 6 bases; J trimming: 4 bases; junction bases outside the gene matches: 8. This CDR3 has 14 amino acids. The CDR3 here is CASSLGLDVETQYF. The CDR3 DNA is TGTGCCAGCAGTCTAGGACTAGATGTAGAGACCCAGTACTTC.

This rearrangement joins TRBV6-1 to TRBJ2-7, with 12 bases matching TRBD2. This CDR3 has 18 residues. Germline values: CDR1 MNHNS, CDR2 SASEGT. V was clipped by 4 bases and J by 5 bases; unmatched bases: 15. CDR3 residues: CASSGPLGLAGPDDEQYF. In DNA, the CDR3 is TGTGCCAGCAGTGGCCCCCTCGGACTAGCGGGACCTGACGACGAGCAGTACTTC.

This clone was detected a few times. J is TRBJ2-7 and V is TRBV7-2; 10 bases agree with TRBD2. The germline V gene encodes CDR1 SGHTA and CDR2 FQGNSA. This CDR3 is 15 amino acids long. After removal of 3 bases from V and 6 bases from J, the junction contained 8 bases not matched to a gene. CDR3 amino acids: CASSFQLAGALEQYF. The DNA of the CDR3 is TGTGCCAGCAGCTTTCAGCTAGCGGGAGCTCTCGAGCAGTACTTC. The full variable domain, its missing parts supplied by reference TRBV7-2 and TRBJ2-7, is GAGVSQSPSNKVTEKGKDVELRCDPISGHTALYWYRQSLGQGLEFLIYFQGNSAPDKSGLPSDRFSAERTGGSVSTLTIQRTQQEDSAVYLCASSFQLAGALEQYFGPGTRLTVT.

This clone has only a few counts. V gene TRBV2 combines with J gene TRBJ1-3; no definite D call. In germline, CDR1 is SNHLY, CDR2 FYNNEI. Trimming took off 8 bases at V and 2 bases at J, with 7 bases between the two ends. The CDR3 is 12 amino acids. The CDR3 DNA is TGTGCCAGCGCCGGGGCTGGAAACACCATATATTTT. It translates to CASAGAGNTIYF.

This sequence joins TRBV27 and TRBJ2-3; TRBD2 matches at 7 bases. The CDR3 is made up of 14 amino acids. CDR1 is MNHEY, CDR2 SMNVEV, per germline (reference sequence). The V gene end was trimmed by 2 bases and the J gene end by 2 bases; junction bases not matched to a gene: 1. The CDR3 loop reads CASSLLAATDTQYF. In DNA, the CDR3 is TGTGCCAGCAGTTTACTAGCGGCCACAGATACGCAGTATTTT.

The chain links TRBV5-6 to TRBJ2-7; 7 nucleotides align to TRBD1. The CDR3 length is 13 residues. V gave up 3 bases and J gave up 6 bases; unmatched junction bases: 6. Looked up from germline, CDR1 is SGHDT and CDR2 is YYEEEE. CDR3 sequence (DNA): TGTGCCAGCAGCTCCGCTGACAGGGTCGAGCAGTACTTC. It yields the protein CASSSADRVEQYF.

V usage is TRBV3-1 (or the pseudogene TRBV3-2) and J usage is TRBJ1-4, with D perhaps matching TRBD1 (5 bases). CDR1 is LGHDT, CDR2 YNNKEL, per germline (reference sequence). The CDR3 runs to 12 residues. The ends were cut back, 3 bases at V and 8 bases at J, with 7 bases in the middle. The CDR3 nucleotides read TGTGCCAGCAGCCAGCCAGGGGAAAAACTGTTTTTT. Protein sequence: CASSQPGEKLFF.

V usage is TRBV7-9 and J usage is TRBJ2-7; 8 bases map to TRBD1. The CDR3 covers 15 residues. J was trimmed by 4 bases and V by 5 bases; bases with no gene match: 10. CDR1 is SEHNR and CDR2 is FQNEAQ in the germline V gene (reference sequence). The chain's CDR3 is CASSDPGQVVYEQYF. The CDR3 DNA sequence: TGTGCCAGCAGCGATCCGGGACAGGTAGTATACGAGCAGTACTTC.

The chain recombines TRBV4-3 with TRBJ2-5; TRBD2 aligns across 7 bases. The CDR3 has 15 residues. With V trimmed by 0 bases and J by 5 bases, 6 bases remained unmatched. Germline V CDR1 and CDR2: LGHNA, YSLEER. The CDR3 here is CASSQEEGRAETQYF. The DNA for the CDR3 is TGCGCCAGCAGCCAAGAAGAAGGGAGGGCGGAGACCCAGTACTTC.

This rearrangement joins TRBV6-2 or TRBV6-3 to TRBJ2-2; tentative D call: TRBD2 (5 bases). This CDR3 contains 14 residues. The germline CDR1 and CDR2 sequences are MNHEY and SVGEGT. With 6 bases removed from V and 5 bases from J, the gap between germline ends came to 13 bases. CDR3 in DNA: TGTGCCAGCAGCCTACTAGTCCGGACCGGGGAGCTGTTTTTT. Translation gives CASSLLVRTGELFF.

The CDR3 DNA reads as TGTGCCAGCAGTTTCTCCGGGACTCTCGGCACAGATACGCAGTATTTT. Residues: CASSFSGTLGTDTQYF. The J gene is TRBJ2-3, the V gene TRBV27, with a possible D match to TRBD2 (6 bases). The CDR3 covers 16 residues. With 3 bases removed from V and 1 base from J, the gap between germline ends came to 14 bases. Per germline, CDR1 MNHEY and CDR2 SMNVEV (reference sequence).

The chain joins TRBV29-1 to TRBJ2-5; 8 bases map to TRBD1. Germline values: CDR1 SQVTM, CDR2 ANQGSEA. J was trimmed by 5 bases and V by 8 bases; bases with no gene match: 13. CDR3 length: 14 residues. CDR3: CSYWGQGAGETQYF. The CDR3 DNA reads TGCAGCTATTGGGGGCAGGGGGCAGGGGAGACCCAGTACTTC.

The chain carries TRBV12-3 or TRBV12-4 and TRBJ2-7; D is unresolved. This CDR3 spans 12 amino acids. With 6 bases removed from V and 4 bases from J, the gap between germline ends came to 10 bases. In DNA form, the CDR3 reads TGTGCCAGCAGCCTAGTCGTGTACGAGCAGTACTTC. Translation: CASSLVVYEQYF.

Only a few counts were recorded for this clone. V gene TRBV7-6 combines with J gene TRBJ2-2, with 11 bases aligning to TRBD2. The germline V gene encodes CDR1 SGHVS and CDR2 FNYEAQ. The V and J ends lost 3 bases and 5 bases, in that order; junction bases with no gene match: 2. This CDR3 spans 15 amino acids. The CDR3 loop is CASSFSGRGTGELFF. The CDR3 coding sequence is TGTGCCAGCAGCTTTAGCGGGAGGGGTACCGGGGAGCTGTTTTTT.

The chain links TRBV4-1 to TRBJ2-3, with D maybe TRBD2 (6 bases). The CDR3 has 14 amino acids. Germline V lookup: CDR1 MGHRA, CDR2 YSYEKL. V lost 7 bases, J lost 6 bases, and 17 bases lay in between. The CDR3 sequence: CASMGLSRGDTQYF. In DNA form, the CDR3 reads TGCGCCAGCATGGGACTTTCGCGTGGCGATACGCAGTATTTT.

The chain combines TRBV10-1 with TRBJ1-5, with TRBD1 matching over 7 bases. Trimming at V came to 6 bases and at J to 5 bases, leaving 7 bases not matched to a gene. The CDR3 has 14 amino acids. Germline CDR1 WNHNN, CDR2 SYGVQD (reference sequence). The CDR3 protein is CASSLDRAHQPQHF. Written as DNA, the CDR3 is TGCGCCAGCAGCTTAGACAGGGCACATCAGCCCCAGCATTTT.

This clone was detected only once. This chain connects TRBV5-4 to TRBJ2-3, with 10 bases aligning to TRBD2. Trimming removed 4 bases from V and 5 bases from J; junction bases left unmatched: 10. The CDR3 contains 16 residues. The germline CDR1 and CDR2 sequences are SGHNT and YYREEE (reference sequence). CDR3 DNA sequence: TGTGCCAGCAGCCCCCGGACTAGCGGAGGGAAAGATACGCAGTATTTT. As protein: CASSPRTSGGKDTQYF. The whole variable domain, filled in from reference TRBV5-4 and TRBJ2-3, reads ETGVTQSPTHLIKTRGQQVTLRCSSQSGHNTVSWYQQALGQGPQFIFQYYREEENGRGNFPPRFSGLQFPNYSSELNVNALELDDSALYLCASSPRTSGGKDTQYFGPGTRLTVL.

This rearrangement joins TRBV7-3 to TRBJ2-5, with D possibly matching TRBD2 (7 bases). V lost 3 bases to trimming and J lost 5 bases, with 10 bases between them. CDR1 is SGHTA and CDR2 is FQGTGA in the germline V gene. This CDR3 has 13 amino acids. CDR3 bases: TGTGCCAGCAGCTTGGGGGGGCCTGAGACCCAGTACTTC. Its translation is CASSLGGPETQYF. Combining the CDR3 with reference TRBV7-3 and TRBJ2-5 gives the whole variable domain GAGVSQTPSNKVTEKGKYVELRCDPISGHTALYWYRQSLGQGPEFLIYFQGTGAADDSGLPNDRFFAVRPEGSVSTLKIQRTERGDSAVYLCASSLGGPETQYFGPGTRLLVL.